The next 11 T cell receptor beta chains were all read from a single sample in a study of T-cell reconstitution after alpha-beta-depleted transplantation in children. Researchers prepared the TCRbeta library using unique molecular identifiers, the study reports. One entry per CDR3 protein results from TCRdb running MiXCR on the PCR reads. The table has about 200,000 distinct CDR3 sequences, 5% to 7.5% seen once. This specimen consisted of PBMCs, obtained before TCRalphabeta/CD19-depleted stem cell transplant. Every receptor here comes from a girl less than two years old with combined immunodeficiency, due to receive a stem cell transplant.

This clonotype was counted many times. The rearrangement joins TRBV20-1 to TRBJ2-5; 13 nucleotides match TRBD2. The CDR3 is 14 amino acids. In germline, CDR1 is DFQATT, CDR2 SNEGSKA (reference sequence). Trimming took 2 bases from V and 6 from J; bases not matched to a gene: 3. CDR3 coding DNA: TGCAGTGCTAGATCTGGGACTAGCGGGAAGACCCAGTACTTC. Its protein product is CSARSGTSGKTQYF.

This rearrangement joins TRBV28 to TRBJ2-1; D call uncertain. Trimming stripped 10 bases from V and 2 bases from J, with 9 bases between. The CDR3 is 12 amino acids. Germline lookup yields CDR1 MDHEN and CDR2 SYDVKM. The CDR3 is CATGRPYNEQFF. CDR3 coding DNA: TGTGCCACTGGTCGCCCCTACAATGAGCAGTTCTTC.

This clonotype was seen a few times. The chain joins TRBV18 to TRBJ1-5; unclear D gene. The CDR3 length is 15 residues. V lost 3 bases to trimming and J lost 5 bases, with 14 bases between them. Germline CDR1 reads KGHSH; CDR2 reads LQKENI. This CDR3 reads CASSPNDRVDQPQHF. The CDR3 DNA reads as TGTGCCAGCTCACCTAACGACCGGGTGGATCAGCCCCAGCATTTT.

This clonotype was counted many times. The chain links TRBV27 to TRBJ1-2, with D perhaps matching TRBD1 (5 bases). From germline, CDR1 is MNHEY and CDR2 SMNVEV (reference sequence). There are 13 residues in the CDR3. V lost 0 bases and J 8 bases, leaving 10 bases between the germline ends. The CDR3 sequence: CASSLSLTEGYTF. In DNA form, the CDR3 reads TGTGCCAGCAGTTTATCGCTGACAGAGGGCTACACCTTC.

This clonotype was seen many times. J is TRBJ2-2 and V is TRBV7-6; maybe TRBD2 (6 bases). CDR3 size: 16 residues. Germline CDR1 is SGHVS and CDR2 is FNYEAQ. The germline V and J ends were trimmed by 3 bases and 4 bases, with 15 bases remaining between them. CDR3 coding DNA: TGTGCCAGCAGCTTTTCCACGGGAGTCAGCACCGGGGAGCTGTTTTTT. Protein sequence: CASSFSTGVSTGELFF. The whole variable domain, filled in from reference TRBV7-6 and TRBJ2-2, reads GAGVSQSPRYKVTKRGQDVALRCDPISGHVSLYWYRQALGQGPEFLTYFNYEAQQDKSGLPNDRFSAERPEGSISTLTIQRTEQRDSAMYRCASSFSTGVSTGELFFGEGSRLTVL.

This clonotype has a count of ten or more. The CDR3: CASSYVSGNYEQYF. CDR3 DNA sequence: TGTGCCAGCAGTTACGTGTCAGGTAACTACGAGCAGTACTTC. V is TRBV6-2 or TRBV6-3 and J is TRBJ2-7; D call uncertain. There are 14 residues in the CDR3. V was shortened by 2 bases and J by 3 bases, with 11 bases between the two germline ends. Germline assignment: CDR1 MNHEY and CDR2 SVGEGT.

This clonotype was detected ten times or more. The rearrangement links TRBV7-2 to TRBJ1-2; possibly TRBD1 for D (5 bases). V was shortened by 1 base and J by 3 bases, with 18 bases between the two germline ends. This CDR3 is 17 amino acids long. Germline values: CDR1 SGHTA, CDR2 FQGNSA. CDR3 sequence (DNA): TGTGCCAGCAGCTTAGGGGGGTCCGGGTCTGGGTACTATGGCTACACCTTC. Translation: CASSLGGSGSGYYGYTF. The full variable domain, in which reference TRBV7-2 and TRBJ1-2 provide the parts outside the CDR3, is GAGVSQSPSNKVTEKGKDVELRCDPISGHTALYWYRQSLGQGLEFLIYFQGNSAPDKSGLPSDRFSAERTGGSVSTLTIQRTQQEDSAVYLCASSLGGSGSGYYGYTFGSGTRLTVV.

This clonotype was recorded at least ten times. The chain combines TRBV21-1 with TRBJ2-7; TRBD1, the table's D call, was not compared with the DNA. TRBV21-1 is described as a pseudogene. This CDR3 is 14 amino acids long. This chain's CDR3 is CASSNRDRSYEQYF. CDR3 nucleotides: TGTGCCAGCAGCAACCGGGACAGGAGCTACGAGCAGTACTTC.

This clonotype was counted at least ten times. This sequence joins TRBV4-2 and TRBJ2-5; 8 bases agree with TRBD2. The CDR3 totals 15 residues. CDR1 and CDR2 from the germline V gene are LGHNA and YNFKEQ. Trimming at V came to 0 bases and at J to 4 bases, leaving 4 bases not matched to a gene. CDR3 DNA sequence: TGTGCCAGCAGCCAAGATGCGGGGGGCGCAGAGACCCAGTACTTC. Amino acid sequence: CASSQDAGGAETQYF.

This clonotype was seen only a few times. This chain uses TRBV28 with TRBJ1-1; D is unclear. The CDR3 extends over 16 amino acids. V gave up 5 bases and J gave up 1 base, with 17 bases separating them. The germline CDR1 and CDR2 sequences are MDHEN and SYDVKM. CDR3 region: CASSPQLQNWNTEAFF. CDR3 DNA sequence: TGTGCCAGCAGTCCACAACTACAGAATTGGAACACTGAAGCTTTCTTT.

This clonotype has ten or more counts. This rearrangement joins TRBV20-1 to TRBJ2-3, with 7 bases matching TRBD2. The V segment lost 4 bases and the J segment 6 bases; nucleotides outside the gene matches: 22. This CDR3 region has 18 residues. Germline CDR1 is DFQATT and CDR2 is SNEGSKA (reference sequence). CDR3 in DNA: TGCAGTGCTAACCCAGTATGGATGGCGGGAGTGCTTCTCGATACGCAGTATTTT. Translating gives CSANPVWMAGVLLDTQYF.